This record concerns one T cell receptor (beta chain) sequence. These data are taken from a study of blood T cell repertoires in COVID-19. Looking at the study overall: The United States, Italy and Spain were the sources of the acute and convalescent COVID-19 samples. T cells, B-cell-depleted T cells, or PBMCs supplied cDNA or gDNA.

Methods used by the authors: Amplification of reference gene primers was used by the study to estimate nucleated cell counts. The protocol was immunoSEQ multiplex PCR, while the TCRdb copy is restricted to in-frame clones and leaves out a portion. That table furnishes V, J and clone size, whereas the DNA furnished D and trimming. This table has about 130,000 clones, about 77% appearing once. This TCR was recovered from a man older than 75 with acute or convalescent COVID-19. Input material: peripheral blood.

CDR3 in DNA: TGTGCCAGCAGCGGGACAGGTTACACCGGGGAGCTGTTTTTT. Its protein product is CASSGTGYTGELFF. This chain joins TRBV2 and TRBJ2-2; TRBD1 agrees at 8 bases. The CDR3 totals 14 residues. V trimming: 6 bases; J trimming: 3 bases; junction bases outside the gene matches: 3. Germline lookup yields CDR1 SNHLY and CDR2 FYNNEI.